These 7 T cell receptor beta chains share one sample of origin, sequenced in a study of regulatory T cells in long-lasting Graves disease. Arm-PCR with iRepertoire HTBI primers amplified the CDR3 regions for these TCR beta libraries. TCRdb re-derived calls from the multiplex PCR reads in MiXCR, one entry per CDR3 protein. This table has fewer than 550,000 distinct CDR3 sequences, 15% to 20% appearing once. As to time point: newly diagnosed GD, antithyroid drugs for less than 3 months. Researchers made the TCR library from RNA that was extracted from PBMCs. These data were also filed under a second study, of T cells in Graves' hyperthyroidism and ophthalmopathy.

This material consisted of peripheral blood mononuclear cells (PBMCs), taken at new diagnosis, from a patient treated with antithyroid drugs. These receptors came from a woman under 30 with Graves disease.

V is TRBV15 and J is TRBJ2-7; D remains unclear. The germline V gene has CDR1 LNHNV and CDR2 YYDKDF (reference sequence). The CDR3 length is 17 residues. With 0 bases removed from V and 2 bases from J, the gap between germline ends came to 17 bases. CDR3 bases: TGTGCCACCAGCAGAGATAAAATGGGCCTAAATCCCTACGAGCAGTACTTC. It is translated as CATSRDKMGLNPYEQYF.

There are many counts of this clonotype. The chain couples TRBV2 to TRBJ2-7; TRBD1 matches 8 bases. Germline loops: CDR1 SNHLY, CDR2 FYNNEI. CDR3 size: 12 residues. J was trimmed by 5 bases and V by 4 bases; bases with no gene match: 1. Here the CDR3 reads CASSGTGNEQYF. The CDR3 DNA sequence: TGTGCCAGCAGTGGGACAGGGAACGAGCAGTACTTC.

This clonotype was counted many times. CDR3 loop: CASSARTSGDNEQFF. CDR3 bases: TGTGCCAGCAGCGCGAGGACTAGCGGGGACAATGAGCAGTTCTTC. The chain carries TRBV9 and TRBJ2-1; 12 bases map to TRBD2. J lost 5 bases, V lost 3 bases, and 3 bases had no gene match. Per germline, CDR1 SGDLS and CDR2 YYNGEE. The CDR3 spans 15 residues.

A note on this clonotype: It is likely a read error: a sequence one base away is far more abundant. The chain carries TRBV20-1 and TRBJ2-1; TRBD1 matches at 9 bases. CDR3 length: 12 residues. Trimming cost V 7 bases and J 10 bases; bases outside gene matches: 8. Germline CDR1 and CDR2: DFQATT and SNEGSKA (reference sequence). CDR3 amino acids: CSVRDRDYEQFF. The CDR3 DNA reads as TGCAGTGTCCGGGACAGGGACTACGAGCAGTTCTTC.

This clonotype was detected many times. The CDR3 protein is CASSLTSGSFEQYF. The CDR3 DNA follows: TGCGCCAGCAGCTTGACTAGCGGGAGCTTCGAGCAGTACTTC. The V call is TRBV5-1, the J call TRBJ2-7; the match to TRBD2 covers 11 bases. The CDR3 is 14 amino acids. V lost 1 base to trimming and J lost 6 bases; unmatched junction nucleotides: 3. From germline, CDR1 is SGHRS and CDR2 YFSETQ.

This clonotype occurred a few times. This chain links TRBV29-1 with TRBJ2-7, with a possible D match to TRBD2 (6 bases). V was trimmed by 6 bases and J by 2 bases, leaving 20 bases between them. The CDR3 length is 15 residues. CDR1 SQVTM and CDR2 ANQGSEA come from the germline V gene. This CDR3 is CSVKLARELAYEQYF. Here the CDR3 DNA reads TGCAGCGTAAAACTAGCTAGAGAGTTAGCCTACGAGCAGTACTTC.

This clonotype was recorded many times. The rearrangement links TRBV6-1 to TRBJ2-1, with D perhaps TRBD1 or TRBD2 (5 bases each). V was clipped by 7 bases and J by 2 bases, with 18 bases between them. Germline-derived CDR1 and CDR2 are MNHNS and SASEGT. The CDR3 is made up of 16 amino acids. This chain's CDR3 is CASTVLSSRAYNEQFF. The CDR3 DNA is TGTGCCAGCACCGTGTTGTCTAGCAGGGCCTACAATGAGCAGTTCTTC.